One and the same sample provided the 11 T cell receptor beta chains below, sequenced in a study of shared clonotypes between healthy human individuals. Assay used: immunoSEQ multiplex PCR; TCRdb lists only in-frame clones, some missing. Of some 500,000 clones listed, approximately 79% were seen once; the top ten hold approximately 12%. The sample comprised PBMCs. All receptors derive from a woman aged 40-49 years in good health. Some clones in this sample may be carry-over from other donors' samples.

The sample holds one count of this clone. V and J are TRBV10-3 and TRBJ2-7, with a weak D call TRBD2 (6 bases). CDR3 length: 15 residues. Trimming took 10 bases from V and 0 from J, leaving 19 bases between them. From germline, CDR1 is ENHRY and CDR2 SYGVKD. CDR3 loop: CATTTGGTSSYEQYF. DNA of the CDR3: TGTGCCACGACGACCGGCGGGACCTCCTCCTACGAGCAGTACTTC.

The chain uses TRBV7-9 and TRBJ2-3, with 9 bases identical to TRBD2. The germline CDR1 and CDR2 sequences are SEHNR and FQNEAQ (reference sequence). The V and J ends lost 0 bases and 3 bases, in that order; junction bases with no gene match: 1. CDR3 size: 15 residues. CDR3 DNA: TGTGCCAGCAGCTTAGCTAGCGGGAGTACAGATACGCAGTATTTT. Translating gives CASSLASGSTDTQYF. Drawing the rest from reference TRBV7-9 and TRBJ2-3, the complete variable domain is DTGVSQNPRHKITKRGQNVTFRCDPISEHNRLYWYRQTLGQGPEFLTYFQNEAQLEKSRLLSDRFSAERPKGSFSTLEIQRTEQGDSAMYLCASSLASGSTDTQYFGPGTRLTVL.

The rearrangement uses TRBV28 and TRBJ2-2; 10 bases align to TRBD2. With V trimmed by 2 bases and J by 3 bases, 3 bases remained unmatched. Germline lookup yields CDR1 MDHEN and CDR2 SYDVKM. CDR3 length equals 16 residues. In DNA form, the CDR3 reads TGTGCCAGCAGTTTAATCCTAGCGGGAGACACCGGGGAGCTGTTTTTT. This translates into CASSLILAGDTGELFF.

In DNA, the CDR3 is TGTGCCAGCAGCTTTCCAGCGGGAGGAGGGACCGGGGAGCTGTTTTTT. The encoded protein is CASSFPAGGGTGELFF. The chain is built from TRBV7-2 and TRBJ2-2; 9 bases align to TRBD2. The CDR3 consists of 16 residues. Germline trimming cut 3 bases from V and 5 bases from J; bases unmatched to any gene: 7. Per the germline V gene, CDR1 is SGHTA and CDR2 is FQGNSA.

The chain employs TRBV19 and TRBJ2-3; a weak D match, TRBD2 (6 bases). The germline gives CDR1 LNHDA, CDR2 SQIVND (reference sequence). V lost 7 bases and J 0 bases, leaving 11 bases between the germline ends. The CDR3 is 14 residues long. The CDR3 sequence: CASTIAASTDTQYF. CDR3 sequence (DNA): TGTGCCAGTACCATAGCGGCGAGCACAGATACGCAGTATTTT.

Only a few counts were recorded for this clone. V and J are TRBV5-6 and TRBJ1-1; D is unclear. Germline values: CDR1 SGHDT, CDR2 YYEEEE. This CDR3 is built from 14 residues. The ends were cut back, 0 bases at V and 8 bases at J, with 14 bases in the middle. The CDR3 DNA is TGTGCCAGCAGCTTGGGGTCCGGGCTTTGGGAAGCTTTCTTT. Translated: CASSLGSGLWEAFF.

As DNA, the CDR3 is TGTGCCAGCTCACCAGGGGGGGCCGGGGCCAACGTCCTGACTTTC. Encoded protein: CASSPGGAGANVLTF. The chain couples TRBV18 to TRBJ2-6; possibly TRBD2 for D (7 bases). CDR1 KGHSH and CDR2 LQKENI come from the germline V gene. The CDR3 totals 15 residues. The V and J ends lost 2 bases and 4 bases respectively, with 9 bases between them.

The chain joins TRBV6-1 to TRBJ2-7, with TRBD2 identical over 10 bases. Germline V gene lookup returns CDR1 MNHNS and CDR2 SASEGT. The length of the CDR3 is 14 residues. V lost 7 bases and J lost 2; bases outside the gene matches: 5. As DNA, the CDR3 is TGTGCCAGCACCGGGACTAGCGAAACCTACGAGCAGTACTTC. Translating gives CASTGTSETYEQYF.

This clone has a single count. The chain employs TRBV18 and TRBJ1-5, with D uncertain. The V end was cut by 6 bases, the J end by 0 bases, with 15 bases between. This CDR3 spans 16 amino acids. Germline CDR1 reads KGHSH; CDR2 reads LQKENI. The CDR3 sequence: CASSLGPPYSNQPQHF. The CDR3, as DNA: TGTGCCAGCTCTCTGGGCCCGCCGTATAGCAATCAGCCCCAGCATTTT.

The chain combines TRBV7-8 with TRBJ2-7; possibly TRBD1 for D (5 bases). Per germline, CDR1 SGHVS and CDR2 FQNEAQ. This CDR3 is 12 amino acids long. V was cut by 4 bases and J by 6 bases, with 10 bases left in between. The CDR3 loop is CASSSLTAEQYF. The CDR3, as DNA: TGTGCCAGCAGCTCGCTGACAGCCGAGCAGTACTTC.

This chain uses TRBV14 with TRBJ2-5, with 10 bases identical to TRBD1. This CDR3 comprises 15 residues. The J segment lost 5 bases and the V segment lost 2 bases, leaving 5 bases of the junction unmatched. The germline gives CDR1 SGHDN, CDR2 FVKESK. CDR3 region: CASSQRTGGQETQYF. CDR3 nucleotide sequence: TGTGCCAGCAGCCAAAGGACAGGGGGGCAGGAGACCCAGTACTTC.